This TCR beta chain was captured by sequencing in a study of blood T cell repertoires in COVID-19. Whole-study context: The United States, Italy and Spain supplied acute and convalescent COVID-19 samples. Nucleic acid was either cDNA or gDNA, and it came from T cells, B-cell-depleted T cells, or PBMCs.

With V trimmed by 7 bases and J by 5 bases, 7 bases remained unmatched. CDR3 length: 13 residues. Germline lookup yields CDR1 LNHDA and CDR2 SQIVND (reference sequence). Some clones are missing from TCRdb's copy, which holds only in-frame ones; the method was immunoSEQ multiplex PCR. The data contain under 300,000 clones, roughly 80% of them singletons. The chain combines TRBV19 with TRBJ1-2, with 7 nucleotides matching TRBD1. The source is a woman in her 40s with active or convalescent COVID-19. Material: peripheral blood. CDR3 nucleotides: TGTGCCAGTACCCTAGGGGGCAGATATGGCTACACCTTC. Its protein is CASTLGGRYGYTF.